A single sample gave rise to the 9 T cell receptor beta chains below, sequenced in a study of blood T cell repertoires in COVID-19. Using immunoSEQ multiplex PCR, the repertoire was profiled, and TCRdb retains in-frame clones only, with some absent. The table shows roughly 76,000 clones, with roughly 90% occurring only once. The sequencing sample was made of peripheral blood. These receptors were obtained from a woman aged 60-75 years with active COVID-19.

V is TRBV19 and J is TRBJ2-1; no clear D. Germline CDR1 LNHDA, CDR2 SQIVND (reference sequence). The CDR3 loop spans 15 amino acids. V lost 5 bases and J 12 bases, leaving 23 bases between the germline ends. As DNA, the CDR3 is TGTGCCAGTAGTTCGGAGAACCGAGAAGTTCCGTTGCAGTTCTTC. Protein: CASSSENREVPLQFF.

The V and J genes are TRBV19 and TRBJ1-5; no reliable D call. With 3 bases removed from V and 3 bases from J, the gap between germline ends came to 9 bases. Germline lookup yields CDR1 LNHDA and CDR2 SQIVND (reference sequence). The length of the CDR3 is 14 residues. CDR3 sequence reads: CASSITRVNQPQHF. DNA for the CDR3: TGTGCCAGTAGTATTACGCGGGTCAATCAGCCCCAGCATTTT.

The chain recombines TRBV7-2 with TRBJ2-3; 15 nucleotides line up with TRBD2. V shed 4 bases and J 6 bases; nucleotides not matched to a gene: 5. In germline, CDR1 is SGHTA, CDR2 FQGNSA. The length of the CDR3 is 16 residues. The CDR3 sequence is CASSSGGLAGGDTQYF. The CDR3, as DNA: TGTGCCAGCAGCTCAGGGGGACTAGCGGGAGGCGATACGCAGTATTTT.

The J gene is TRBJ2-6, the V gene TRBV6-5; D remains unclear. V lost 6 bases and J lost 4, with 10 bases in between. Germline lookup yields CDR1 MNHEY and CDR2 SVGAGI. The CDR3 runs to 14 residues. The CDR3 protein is CASSREWGANVLTF. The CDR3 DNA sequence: TGTGCCAGCAGCCGAGAGTGGGGGGCCAACGTCCTGACTTTC.

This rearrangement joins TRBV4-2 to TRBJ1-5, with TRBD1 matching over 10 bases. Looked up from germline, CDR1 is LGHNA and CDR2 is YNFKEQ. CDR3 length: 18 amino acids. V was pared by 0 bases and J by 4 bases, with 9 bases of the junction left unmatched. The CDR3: CASSQDGQGERENQPQHF. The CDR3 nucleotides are TGTGCCAGCAGCCAAGATGGACAGGGGGAGAGGGAAAATCAGCCCCAGCATTTT.

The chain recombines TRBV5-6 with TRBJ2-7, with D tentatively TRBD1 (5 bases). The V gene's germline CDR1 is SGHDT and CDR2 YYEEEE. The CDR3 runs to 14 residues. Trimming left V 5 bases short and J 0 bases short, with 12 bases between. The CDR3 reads CASRWTSSSYEQYF. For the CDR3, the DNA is TGTGCCAGCAGGTGGACATCCAGCTCCTACGAGCAGTACTTC.

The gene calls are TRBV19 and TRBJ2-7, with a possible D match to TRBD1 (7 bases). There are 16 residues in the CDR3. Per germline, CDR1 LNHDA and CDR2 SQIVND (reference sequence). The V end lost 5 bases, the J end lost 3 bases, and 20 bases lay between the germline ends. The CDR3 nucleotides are TGTGCCAGTAGTTTACGACGACAGGGACTCTTCTACGAGCAGTACTTC. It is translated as CASSLRRQGLFYEQYF.

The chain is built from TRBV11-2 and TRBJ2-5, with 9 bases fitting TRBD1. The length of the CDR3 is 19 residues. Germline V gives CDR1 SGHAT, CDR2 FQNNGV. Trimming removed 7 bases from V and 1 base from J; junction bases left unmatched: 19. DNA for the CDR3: TGTGCCAGCAAAACCCGAGGGACAGGGTACGATTCTATCCAAGAGACCCAGTACTTC. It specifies CASKTRGTGYDSIQETQYF.

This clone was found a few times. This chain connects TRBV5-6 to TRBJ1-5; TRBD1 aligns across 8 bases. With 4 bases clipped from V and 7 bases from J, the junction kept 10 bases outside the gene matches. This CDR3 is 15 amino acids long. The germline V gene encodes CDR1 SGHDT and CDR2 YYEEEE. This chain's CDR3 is CASSAGTGRDQPQHF. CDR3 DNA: TGTGCCAGCAGCGCCGGGACAGGCCGAGACCAGCCCCAGCATTTT.